This T cell receptor beta chain was captured in a study of shared clonotypes between healthy human individuals. The table came from immunoSEQ multiplex PCR; TCRdb's copy has only in-frame clones and leaves some out. This sample yields about 1.5 million clones, of which around 98% are seen a single time; approximately 0.44% belongs to the top ten. This clone was seen just once. The sample taken for sequencing was naive CD4+ T cells sorted from blood. This sample's subset: CD45RA+ positively selected. The receptor's source is a man in his thirties or forties in good health.

CDR3: CASSPRAGLDRYYTGELFF. CDR3 sequence (DNA): TGTGCCAGCAGTCCAAGAGCCGGATTGGACAGGTATTACACCGGGGAGCTGTTTTTT. The chain combines TRBV27 with TRBJ2-2, with 7 bases that match TRBD1. CDR3 size: 19 residues. Germline V gene data show CDR1 as MNHEY and CDR2 as SMNVEV (reference sequence). Trimming removed 5 bases from V and 3 bases from J; junction bases left unmatched: 18.